One sample yielded the 19 T cell receptor beta chains listed below, sequenced in a study of blood T cell repertoires in COVID-19. Clones were sequenced by immunoSEQ multiplex PCR, and TCRdb holds only the in-frame ones, with some missing. Among about 40,000 clones listed, 80% to 90% were seen once. The material sequenced was peripheral blood. The receptors here all came from a human donor in a cohort sampled during active COVID-19.

J is TRBJ2-3 and V is TRBV2; D may be TRBD1 (5 bases). The germline V gene encodes CDR1 SNHLY and CDR2 FYNNEI. Between the trimmed V and J ends, which lost 6 bases and 4 bases, there was a span of 14 bases. The CDR3 is 14 amino acids. For the CDR3, the DNA is TGTGCCAGCAGCAACAGACAGTTGTCAGATACGCAGTATTTT. It yields the protein CASSNRQLSDTQYF.

J is TRBJ1-2 and V is TRBV10-3; D is unclear. Germline V gives CDR1 ENHRY, CDR2 SYGVKD. There are 13 residues in the CDR3. Trimming shortened V by 0 bases and J by 8 bases, and 10 bases separated the two germline ends. In DNA form, the CDR3 reads TGTGCCATCAGTGAGTCGCCGTACCGGGGCTACACCTTC. Encoded protein: CAISESPYRGYTF.

In DNA form, the CDR3 reads TGTGCCAGCAGTGAACGGGGGGCTTACACAGATACGCAGTATTTT. Amino acid sequence: CASSERGAYTDTQYF. The chain links TRBV6-1 to TRBJ2-3; possible D gene TRBD2, 7 bases. This CDR3 is 15 amino acids long. V was trimmed by 2 bases and J by 2 bases, leaving 11 bases between them. Germline V CDR1 and CDR2: MNHNS, SASEGT.

This clone is medium-sized. The chain is built from TRBV14 and TRBJ1-4; D unclear. Between the trimmed V and J ends, which lost 1 base and 7 bases, there was a span of 10 bases. This CDR3 is built from 14 residues. Germline V lookup: CDR1 SGHDN, CDR2 FVKESK. CDR3 coding DNA: TGTGCCAGCAGCCAAGGGGCGCGGGGTGAAAAACTGTTTTTT. This codes for CASSQGARGEKLFF.

The V and J genes are TRBV6-7 and TRBJ2-7; 7 nucleotides match TRBD1. TRBV6-7 is an ORF, and what it does is uncertain. J was trimmed by 4 bases and V by 7 bases; bases with no gene match: 13. This CDR3 spans 15 amino acids. Here the CDR3 DNA reads TGTGCCAGCACTACCAGAGGGACAGAGTTTTACGAGCAGTACTTC. Its protein is CASTTRGTEFYEQYF.

V and J are TRBV3-1 (or the pseudogene TRBV3-2) and TRBJ1-2; 12 positions match TRBD1. In germline, CDR1 is LGHDT, CDR2 YNNKEL (reference sequence). Unmatched junction bases numbered 13, after V lost 7 bases and J lost 13 bases. The CDR3 consists of 14 residues. The CDR3 sequence is CASIPGDRGQGATF. Written as DNA, the CDR3 is TGTGCCAGCATCCCCGGGGACAGGGGGCAAGGCGCCACCTTC.

The chain has TRBV7-2 and TRBJ2-5; D is possibly TRBD1 (6 bases). The germline V and J ends were trimmed by 5 bases and 5 bases, with 18 bases remaining between them. The CDR3 is 15 residues long. The germline V gene encodes CDR1 SGHTA and CDR2 FQGNSA. The CDR3 here is CASSPQGLEGETQYF. The CDR3 nucleotides are TGTGCCAGCAGCCCACAGGGTCTAGAGGGGGAGACCCAGTACTTC.

The chain carries TRBV27 and TRBJ2-3, with D maybe TRBD2 (6 bases). This CDR3 is built from 15 residues. Germline V CDR1 and CDR2: MNHEY, SMNVEV (reference sequence). Trimming cost V 3 bases and J 0 bases, with 10 bases left between them. The CDR3 bases are TGTGCCAGCAGTTTGGGTAGCGGAAGCACAGATACGCAGTATTTT. Residues: CASSLGSGSTDTQYF.

Only one count was recorded for this clone. The rearrangement links TRBV23-1 to TRBJ2-1, with TRBD1 identical over 8 bases. TRBV23-1 counts as an open reading frame of uncertain function. Germline trimming cut 4 bases from V and 2 bases from J; bases unmatched to any gene: 13. The CDR3 extends over 18 amino acids. As DNA, the CDR3 is TGCGCCAGCAGTCTTGCAGGGGGCGCGGGTTCTGCCTACAATGAGCAGTTCTTC. Translating it yields CASSLAGGAGSAYNEQFF.

The J gene is TRBJ1-5, the V gene TRBV25-1; D not resolved. Trimming pared 4 bases from V and 1 base from J, leaving 5 bases between. Germline CDR1 reads MGHDK; CDR2 reads SYGVNS. The CDR3 is 13 residues long. The CDR3 sequence: CASSVLSNQPQHF. The CDR3 DNA reads as TGTGCCAGCAGTGTACTGAGCAATCAGCCCCAGCATTTT.

The CDR3 DNA is TGTGCCAGCAGTGACACAGGACAGGGGGTTAATGGCTACACCTTC. This gives the protein CASSDTGQGVNGYTF. The chain is built from TRBV6-4 and TRBJ1-2, with TRBD1 matching over 10 bases. Germline-derived CDR1 and CDR2 are MRHNA and SNTAGT. The CDR3 length is 15 residues. The J segment lost 6 bases and the V segment lost 2 bases, leaving 6 bases of the junction unmatched.

DNA for the CDR3: TGTGCCAGCAGCCCCACCGGGACAGAGGCTGAAGCTTTCTTT. Translating it yields CASSPTGTEAEAFF. The chain combines TRBV9 with TRBJ1-1; 7 nucleotides align to TRBD1. There are 14 residues in the CDR3. After removal of 4 bases from V and 6 bases from J, the junction contained 9 bases not matched to a gene. The V gene's germline CDR1 is SGDLS and CDR2 YYNGEE.

This sequence joins TRBV3-1 (or the pseudogene TRBV3-2) and TRBJ2-1, with D perhaps matching TRBD1 (6 bases). The CDR3 has 13 amino acids. The germline V and J ends were trimmed by 4 bases and 5 bases, with 9 bases remaining between them. CDR1 and CDR2 (germline): LGHDT, YNNKEL (reference sequence). This CDR3 reads CASSLRTDNEQFF. Here the CDR3 DNA reads TGTGCCAGCAGCCTCAGGACAGACAATGAGCAGTTCTTC.

The chain couples TRBV9 to TRBJ2-5, with 10 bases that match TRBD2. This CDR3 comprises 16 residues. Germline CDR1 is SGDLS and CDR2 is YYNGEE. V trimming: 0 bases; J trimming: 4 bases; junction bases outside the gene matches: 6. The CDR3 coding sequence is TGTGCCAGCAGCGTAGCGAGCGGGGGGGCGTCAGAGACCCAGTACTTC. Translated, it gives CASSVASGGASETQYF.

V gene TRBV5-4 combines with J gene TRBJ2-5; 9 bases align to TRBD1. Germline-derived CDR1 and CDR2 are SGHNT and YYREEE (reference sequence). With V trimmed by 0 bases and J by 7 bases, 7 bases remained unmatched. The CDR3 length is 15 residues. CDR3 sequence (DNA): TGTGCCAGCAGCTTGGGGACAGGGGTCTCAGGGACCCAGTACTTC. Translated, it gives CASSLGTGVSGTQYF.

The chain carries TRBV27 and TRBJ1-4, with D unclear. CDR3 length: 14 residues. The ends were cut back, 4 bases at V and 9 bases at J, with 15 bases in the middle. Per the germline V gene, CDR1 is MNHEY and CDR2 is SMNVEV (reference sequence). This CDR3 is CASSSTVARQKLFF. CDR3 DNA sequence: TGTGCCAGCAGTTCTACAGTGGCCCGGCAAAAACTGTTTTTT.

This chain links TRBV21-1 with TRBJ2-1; the DNA was not compared with TRBD1, the D call given in the table. TRBV21-1 is listed as a pseudogene. This CDR3 has 14 amino acids. The CDR3 DNA is TGTGCCAGCAGCAAAGCGCACAGGGTAAATGAGCAGTTCTTC. This encodes CASSKAHRVNEQFF.

The chain is built from TRBV7-3 and TRBJ1-1, with unresolved D. V gave up 3 bases and J gave up 1 base, with 6 bases separating them. In germline, CDR1 is SGHTA, CDR2 FQGTGA. The CDR3 spans 13 residues. The CDR3 loop is CASSFGENTEAFF. The CDR3 DNA follows: TGTGCCAGCAGCTTCGGTGAGAACACTGAAGCTTTCTTT.

By sample fraction, this clone is medium-sized. The chain has TRBV5-1 and TRBJ2-1; 10 positions agree with TRBD2. Unmatched junction bases numbered 4, after V lost 0 bases and J lost 4 bases. This CDR3 has 16 amino acids. Germline V gene data show CDR1 as SGHRS and CDR2 as YFSETQ. CDR3 sequence: CASSLVLAGPYNEQFF. The CDR3 DNA is TGCGCCAGCAGCTTGGTACTAGCGGGGCCTTACAATGAGCAGTTCTTC.